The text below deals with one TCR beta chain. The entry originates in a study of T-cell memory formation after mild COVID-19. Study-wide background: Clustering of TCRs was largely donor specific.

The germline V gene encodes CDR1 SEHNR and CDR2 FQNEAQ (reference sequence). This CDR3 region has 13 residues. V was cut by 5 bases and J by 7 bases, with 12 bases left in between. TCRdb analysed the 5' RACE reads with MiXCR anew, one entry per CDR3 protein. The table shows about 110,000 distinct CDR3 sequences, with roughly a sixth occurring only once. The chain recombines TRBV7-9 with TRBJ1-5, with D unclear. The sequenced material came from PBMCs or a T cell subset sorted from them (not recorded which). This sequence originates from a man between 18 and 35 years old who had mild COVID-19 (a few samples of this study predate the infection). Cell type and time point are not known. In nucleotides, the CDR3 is TGTGCCAGCAGCGACCACAGCGGGCAGCCCCAGCATTTT. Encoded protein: CASSDHSGQPQHF.